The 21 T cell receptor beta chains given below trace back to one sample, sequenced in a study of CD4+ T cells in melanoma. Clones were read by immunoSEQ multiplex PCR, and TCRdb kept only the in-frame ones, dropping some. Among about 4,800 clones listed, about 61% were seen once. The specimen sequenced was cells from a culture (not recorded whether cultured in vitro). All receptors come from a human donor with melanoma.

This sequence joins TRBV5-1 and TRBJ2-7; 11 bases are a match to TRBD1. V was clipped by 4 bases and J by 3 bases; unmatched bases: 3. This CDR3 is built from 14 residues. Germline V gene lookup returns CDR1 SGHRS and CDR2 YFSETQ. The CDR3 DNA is TGCGCCAGCAGCAGCGGGACAGGGGGCTACGAGCAGTACTTC. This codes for CASSSGTGGYEQYF. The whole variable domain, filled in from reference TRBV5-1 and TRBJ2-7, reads KAGVTQTPRYLIKTRGQQVTLSCSPISGHRSVSWYQQTPGQGLQFLFEYFSETQRNKGNFPGRFSGRQFSNSRSEMNVSTLELGDSALYLCASSSGTGGYEQYFGPGTRLTVT.

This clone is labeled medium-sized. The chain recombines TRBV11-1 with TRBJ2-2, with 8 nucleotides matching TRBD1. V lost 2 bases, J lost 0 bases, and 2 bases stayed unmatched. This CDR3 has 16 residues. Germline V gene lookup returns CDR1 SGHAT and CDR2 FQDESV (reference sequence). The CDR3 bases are TGTGCCAGCAGCTTAAGGACAGGGCCGAACACCGGGGAGCTGTTTTTT. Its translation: CASSLRTGPNTGELFF.

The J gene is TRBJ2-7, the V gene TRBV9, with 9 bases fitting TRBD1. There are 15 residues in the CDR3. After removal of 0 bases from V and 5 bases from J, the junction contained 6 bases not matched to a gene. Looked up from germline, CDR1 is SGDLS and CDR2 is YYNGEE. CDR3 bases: TGTGCCAGCAGCGTAGAGGGACAGGGCGGCCACGAGCAGTACTTC. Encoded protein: CASSVEGQGGHEQYF.

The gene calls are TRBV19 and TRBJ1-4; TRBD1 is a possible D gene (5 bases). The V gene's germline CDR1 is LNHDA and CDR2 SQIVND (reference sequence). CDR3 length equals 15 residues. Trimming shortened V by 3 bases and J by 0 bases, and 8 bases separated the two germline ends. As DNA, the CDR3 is TGTGCCAGTAGTATCTCGACAGCAACTAATGAAAAACTGTTTTTT. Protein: CASSISTATNEKLFF.

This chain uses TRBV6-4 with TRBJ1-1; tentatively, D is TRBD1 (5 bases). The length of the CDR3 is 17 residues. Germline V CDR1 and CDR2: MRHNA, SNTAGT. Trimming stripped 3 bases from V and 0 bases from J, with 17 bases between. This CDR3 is CASSEAQGPPMNTEAFF. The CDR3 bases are TGTGCCAGCAGTGAAGCGCAGGGCCCTCCCATGAACACTGAAGCTTTCTTT.

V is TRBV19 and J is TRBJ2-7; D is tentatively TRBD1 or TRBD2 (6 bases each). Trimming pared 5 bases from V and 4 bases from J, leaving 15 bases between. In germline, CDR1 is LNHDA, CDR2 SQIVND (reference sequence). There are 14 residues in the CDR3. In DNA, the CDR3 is TGTGCCAGTAGTGCGGGGACACCTTCGTACGAGCAGTACTTC. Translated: CASSAGTPSYEQYF.

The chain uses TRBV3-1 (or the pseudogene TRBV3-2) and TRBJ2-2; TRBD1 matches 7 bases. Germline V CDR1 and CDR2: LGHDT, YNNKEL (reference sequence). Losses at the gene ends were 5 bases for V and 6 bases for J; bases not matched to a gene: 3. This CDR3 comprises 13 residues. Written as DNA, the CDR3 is TGTGCCAGCAGCTACACAGGGGCCGGGGAGCTGTTTTTT. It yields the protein CASSYTGAGELFF.

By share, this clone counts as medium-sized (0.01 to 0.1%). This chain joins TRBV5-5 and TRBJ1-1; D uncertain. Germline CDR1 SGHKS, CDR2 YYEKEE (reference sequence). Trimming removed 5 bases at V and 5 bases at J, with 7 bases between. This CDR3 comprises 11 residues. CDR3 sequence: CASRWGTEAFF. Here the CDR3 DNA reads TGTGCCAGCAGATGGGGAACTGAAGCTTTCTTT.

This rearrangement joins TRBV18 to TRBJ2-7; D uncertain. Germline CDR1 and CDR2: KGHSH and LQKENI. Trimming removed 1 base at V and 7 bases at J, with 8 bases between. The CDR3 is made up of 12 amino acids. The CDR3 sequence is CASSPLSAEQYF. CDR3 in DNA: TGTGCCAGCTCACCACTTAGTGCTGAGCAGTACTTC.

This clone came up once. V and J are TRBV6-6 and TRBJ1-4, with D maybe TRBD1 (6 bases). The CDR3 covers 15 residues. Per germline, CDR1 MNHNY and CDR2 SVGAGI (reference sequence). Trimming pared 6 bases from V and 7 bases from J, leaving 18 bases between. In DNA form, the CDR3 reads TGTGCCAGCAGGGGGGCAGTTGGCGTCAGTGAAAAACTGTTTTTT. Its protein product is CASRGAVGVSEKLFF.

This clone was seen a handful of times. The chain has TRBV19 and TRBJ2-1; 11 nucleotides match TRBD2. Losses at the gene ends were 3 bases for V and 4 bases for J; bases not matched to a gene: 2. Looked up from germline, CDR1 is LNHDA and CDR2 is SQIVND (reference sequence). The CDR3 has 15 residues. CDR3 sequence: CASSMTSGDYNEQFF. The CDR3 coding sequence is TGTGCCAGTAGTATGACTAGCGGGGATTACAATGAGCAGTTCTTC.

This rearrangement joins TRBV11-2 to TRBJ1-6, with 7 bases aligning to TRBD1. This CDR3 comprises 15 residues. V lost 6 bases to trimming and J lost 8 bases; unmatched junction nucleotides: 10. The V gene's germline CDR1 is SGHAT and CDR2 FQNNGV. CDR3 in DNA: TGTGCCAGCAGACGTACAGGGGATCAAGATTCACCCCTCCACTTT. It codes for CASRRTGDQDSPLHF.

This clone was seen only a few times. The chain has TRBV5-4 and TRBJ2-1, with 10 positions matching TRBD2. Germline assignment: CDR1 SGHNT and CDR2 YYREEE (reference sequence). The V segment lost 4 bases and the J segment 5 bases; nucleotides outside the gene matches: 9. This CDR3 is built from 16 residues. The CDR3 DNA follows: TGTGCCAGCAGCGTACAAGGTAGCGGGGGGAACAATGAGCAGTTCTTC. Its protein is CASSVQGSGGNNEQFF. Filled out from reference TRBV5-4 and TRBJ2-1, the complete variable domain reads ETGVTQSPTHLIKTRGQQVTLRCSSQSGHNTVSWYQQALGQGPQFIFQYYREEENGRGNFPPRFSGLQFPNYSSELNVNALELDDSALYLCASSVQGSGGNNEQFFGPGTRLTVL.

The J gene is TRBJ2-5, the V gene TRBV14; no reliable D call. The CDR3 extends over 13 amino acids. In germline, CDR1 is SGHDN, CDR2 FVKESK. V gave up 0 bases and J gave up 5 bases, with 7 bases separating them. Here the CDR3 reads CASSQDRLETQYF. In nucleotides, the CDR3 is TGTGCCAGCAGCCAAGATCGCTTGGAGACCCAGTACTTC.

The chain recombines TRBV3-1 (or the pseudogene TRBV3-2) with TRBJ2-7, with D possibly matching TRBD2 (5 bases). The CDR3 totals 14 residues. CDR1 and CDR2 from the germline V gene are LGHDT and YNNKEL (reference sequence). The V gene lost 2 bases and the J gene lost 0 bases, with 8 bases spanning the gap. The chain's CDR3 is CASSQYGDSYEQYF. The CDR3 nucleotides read TGTGCCAGCAGCCAATACGGGGACTCCTACGAGCAGTACTTC.

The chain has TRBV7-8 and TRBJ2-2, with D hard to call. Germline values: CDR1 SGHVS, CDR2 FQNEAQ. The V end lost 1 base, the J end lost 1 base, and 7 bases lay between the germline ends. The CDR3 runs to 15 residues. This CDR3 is CASSLGVLNTGELFF. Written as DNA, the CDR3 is TGTGCCAGCAGCTTAGGGGTCTTGAACACCGGGGAGCTGTTTTTT.

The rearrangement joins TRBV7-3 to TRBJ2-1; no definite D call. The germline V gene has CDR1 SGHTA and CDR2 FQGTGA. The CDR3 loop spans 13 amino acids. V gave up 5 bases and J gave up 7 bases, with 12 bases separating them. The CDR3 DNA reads TGTGCCAGCAGCCCCCCATCCCTTAATGAGCAGTTCTTC. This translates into CASSPPSLNEQFF. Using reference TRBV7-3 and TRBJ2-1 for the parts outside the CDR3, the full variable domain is GAGVSQTPSNKVTEKGKYVELRCDPISGHTALYWYRQSLGQGPEFLIYFQGTGAADDSGLPNDRFFAVRPEGSVSTLKIQRTERGDSAVYLCASSPPSLNEQFFGPGTRLTVL.

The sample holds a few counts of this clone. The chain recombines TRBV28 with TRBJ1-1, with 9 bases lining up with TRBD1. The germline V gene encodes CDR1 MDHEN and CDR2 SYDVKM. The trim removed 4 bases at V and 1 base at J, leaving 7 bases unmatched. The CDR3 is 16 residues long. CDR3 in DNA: TGTGCCAGCAGTTCCCGGGGACAGGGAACGAACACTGAAGCTTTCTTT. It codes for CASSSRGQGTNTEAFF.

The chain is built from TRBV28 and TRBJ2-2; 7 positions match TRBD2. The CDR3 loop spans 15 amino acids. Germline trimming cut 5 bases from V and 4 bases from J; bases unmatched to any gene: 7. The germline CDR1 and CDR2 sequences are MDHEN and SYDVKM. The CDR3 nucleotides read TGTGCCAGCAGTAGGGTGTCGGGGGGCACCGGGGAGCTGTTTTTT. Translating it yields CASSRVSGGTGELFF.

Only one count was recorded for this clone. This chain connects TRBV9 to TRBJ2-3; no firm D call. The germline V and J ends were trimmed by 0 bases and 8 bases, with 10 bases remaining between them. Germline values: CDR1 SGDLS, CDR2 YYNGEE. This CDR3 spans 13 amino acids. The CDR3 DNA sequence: TGTGCCAGCAGCGTAGGTCTTACCGGTACGCAGTATTTT. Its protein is CASSVGLTGTQYF.

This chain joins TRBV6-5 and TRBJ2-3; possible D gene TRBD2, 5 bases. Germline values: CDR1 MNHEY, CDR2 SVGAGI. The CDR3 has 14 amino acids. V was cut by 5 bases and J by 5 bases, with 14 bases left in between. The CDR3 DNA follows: TGTGCCAGCAGTATGATACTTGGAGGAGATACGCAGTATTTT. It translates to CASSMILGGDTQYF.